This TCR beta chain was profiled in a study of liver allograft versus peripheral blood T cells. Study summary: Transplanted livers held T cell receptor repertoires, and these were compared with repertoires in recipients' peripheral blood.

MiXCR, applied by TCRdb to the reads, yields one record per CDR3 protein. This sample has about 1,000 distinct CDR3 sequences; around two fifths occur once, and the top ten carry 60% to 80%. Germline V gene data show CDR1 as SGHNT and CDR2 as YYREEE (reference sequence). Trimming stripped 1 base from V and 6 bases from J, with 12 bases between. The CDR3 sequence is 14 residues long. By share, this clonotype counts as large. Its antigen is as yet unknown. Overall study findings and caveats: Liver allograft repertoires of T cell receptors reportedly diverged from peripheral blood repertoires.

The rearrangement links TRBV5-4 to TRBJ2-3; D might be TRBD2 (5 bases). This receptor was taken from a human patient who had a liver transplant. Some T cells may be the graft donor's. CDR3 DNA sequence: TGTGCCAGCAGCTTGCTTAGCGCGGAGGATACGCAGTATTTT. Its translation: CASSLLSAEDTQYF.